These 11 T cell receptor beta chains share one sample of origin, sequenced in a study of OX40 agonist ivuxolimab in advanced cancers. Measured with immunoSEQ multiplex PCR; TCRdb has only the in-frame clones, and not every one. The sample shows about 80,000 clones, around 90% of them seen only once. The material sequenced was CD4+ or CD8+ T cells sorted from blood, taken in a trial of the OX40 agonist ivuxolimab. Every receptor here comes from an adult with an advanced solid tumor such as melanoma, head and neck, liver or kidney cancer.

This clone was seen only once. The V gene is TRBV5-4, the J gene TRBJ2-6; 9 bases align to TRBD1. This CDR3 spans 17 amino acids. V lost 2 bases and J lost 4; bases outside the gene matches: 7. Germline CDR1 reads SGHNT; CDR2 reads YYREEE (reference sequence). The CDR3 nucleotides are TGTGCCAGCAGCTTATCCGGGACAGGGTACGGGGCCAACGTCCTGACTTTC. This gives the protein CASSLSGTGYGANVLTF.

The count of this clone is one. The CDR3 reads CASSPPAGDEQFF. In nucleotides, the CDR3 is TGTGCCAGCTCACCACCGGCGGGGGATGAGCAGTTCTTC. The chain recombines TRBV18 with TRBJ2-1; 7 nucleotides align to TRBD2. The V gene's germline CDR1 is KGHSH and CDR2 LQKENI. The CDR3 sequence is 13 residues long. Trimming cost V 0 bases and J 8 bases; bases outside gene matches: 1.

The gene calls are TRBV6-5 and TRBJ2-1; no clear D gene. This CDR3 is 15 amino acids long. The germline CDR1 and CDR2 sequences are MNHEY and SVGAGI. V lost 5 bases and J 0 bases, leaving 11 bases between the germline ends. This chain's CDR3 is CASSPDGTSYNEQFF. DNA of the CDR3: TGTGCCAGCAGTCCCGACGGAACCTCCTACAATGAGCAGTTCTTC.

The gene calls are TRBV28 and TRBJ1-4; D not resolved. CDR1 MDHEN and CDR2 SYDVKM come from the germline V gene. V was shortened by 2 bases and J by 0 bases, with 7 bases between the two germline ends. CDR3 length: 15 residues. CDR3 DNA: TGTGCCAGCAGTTTAACTGTTGCAACTAATGAAAAACTGTTTTTT. This codes for CASSLTVATNEKLFF.

V usage is TRBV5-4 and J usage is TRBJ1-1; weak D call: TRBD1 (5 bases). CDR1 is SGHNT and CDR2 is YYREEE in the germline V gene (reference sequence). CDR3 size: 11 residues. V lost 6 bases and J 5 bases, leaving 8 bases between the germline ends. Written as DNA, the CDR3 is TGTGCCAGCATCAGGGAAACTGAAGCTTTCTTT. Its protein is CASIRETEAFF.

Here the CDR3 DNA reads TGTGCCAGCAGGGAGGGACAGGGAAACCGTCCAGAGACCCAGTACTTC. Translated, it gives CASREGQGNRPETQYF. V is TRBV6-6 and J is TRBJ2-5; 9 bases fit TRBD1. The CDR3 covers 16 residues. After removal of 6 bases from V and 4 bases from J, the junction contained 12 bases not matched to a gene. From germline, CDR1 is MNHNY and CDR2 SVGAGI (reference sequence).

The V call is TRBV7-2, the J call TRBJ2-5; 7 bases are a match to TRBD1. J lost 3 bases, V lost 2 bases, and 9 bases had no gene match. The CDR3 loop spans 16 amino acids. In germline, CDR1 is SGHTA, CDR2 FQGNSA. The CDR3 sequence: CASSLKQGSLKETQYF. As DNA, the CDR3 is TGTGCCAGCAGCTTAAAACAGGGGAGTCTTAAAGAGACCCAGTACTTC.

This clone was picked up one time. The gene calls are TRBV27 and TRBJ2-2, with unresolved D. Trimming pared 6 bases from V and 6 bases from J, leaving 14 bases between. CDR1 and CDR2 (germline): MNHEY, SMNVEV (reference sequence). This CDR3 region has 14 residues. The CDR3 DNA reads as TGTGCCAGCAGCGTGAGTGTCGCGCCCGGGGAGCTGTTTTTT. It translates to CASSVSVAPGELFF.

The genes are TRBV28 and TRBJ2-1; 8 nucleotides agree with TRBD2. The CDR3 consists of 15 residues. Germline assignment: CDR1 MDHEN and CDR2 SYDVKM. Trimming took 4 bases from V and 6 from J; bases not matched to a gene: 8. Here the CDR3 reads CASSSRGAGANEQFF. Here the CDR3 DNA reads TGTGCCAGCAGTTCCCGAGGAGCGGGAGCCAATGAGCAGTTCTTC.

CDR3 in DNA: TGTGCCAGCAGCCAACGGAGCACAGATACGCAGTATTTT. Its protein is CASSQRSTDTQYF. The chain has TRBV14 and TRBJ2-3; D is ambiguous. The V end lost 2 bases, the J end lost 0 bases, and 3 bases lay between the germline ends. The germline CDR1 and CDR2 sequences are SGHDN and FVKESK. This CDR3 spans 13 amino acids.

This chain links TRBV19 with TRBJ2-5; D might be TRBD1 (5 bases). Trimming pared 3 bases from V and 2 bases from J, leaving 10 bases between. The CDR3 is made up of 14 amino acids. The germline V gene has CDR1 LNHDA and CDR2 SQIVND (reference sequence). CDR3 bases: TGTGCCAGTAGTATTGACAGCCCTCAAGAGACCCAGTACTTC. Amino acids: CASSIDSPQETQYF.